This T cell receptor (beta chain) comes out of a study of chemoradiotherapy in HPV16-positive cancers (dated by TCRdb to the early 2020s). For context, the study as a whole: Candidate HPV-specific T-cell clones and common TCR motifs were defined by functional T-cell assays performed on cells from two HPV16-positive patients. Whether T-cell immunity against the HPV oncoproteins E6 and E7 changes during chemoradiotherapy and whether survival is affected by this immunity were examined in the study. TCR repertoires from 86 patients with HPV-related cancers were then used to track the candidate HPV-specific TCRs and motifs.

What the authors observed across the whole study: Only two HPV16-positive patients were used to derive the functional definition of HPV-specific T cells, and the survival association was reported for HPV16-positive patients. Expansion of candidate HPV-specific clones and E7-related TCR motifs was observed in the tumor microenvironment during treatment, whereas no such expansion was observed for non-HPV-specific T cells. In HPV16-positive patients, expansion of HPV-responsive T cells during chemoradiotherapy was associated with improved recurrence-free survival.

V is shortened by 2 bases, J by 6 bases, and the region joining them spans 14 bases. The CDR3 starts with the cysteine, ends with the phenylalanine, and has 15 residues. Left in the record is the CDR3 DNA by itself, 45 bases read in frame from the first base. The germline V gene provides CDR1 SGDLS and CDR2 YYNGEE. Points on this clone: Its antigen specificity is not known. No base quality values were provided; no much bigger clone lies one nucleotide off.

Library generation was performed with the immunoSEQ multiplex PCR assay. Sourced from immuneACCESS, this table was stored by TCRdb with only in-frame sequences that have V and J called. A share of the clones is absent; for the studies checked, an unresolved V gene accounts for under half, and the remainder has no known explanation. This sample holds fewer than 30,000 clones; 90% to 95% were observed only once. Together, the top ten hold 22% of the sample. Repertoires were sampled repeatedly over the course of chemoradiotherapy so that clonal expansion in the tumor microenvironment could be followed.

This chain is built from TRBV9 and TRBJ2-2; a tentative D call is TRBD2 (7 bases match). The clonotype was recovered from a human donor with HPV-associated anogenital cancer. Specimen: blood, collected from a patient who underwent chemoradiotherapy. The nucleotide sequence reads TGTGCCAGCAGCGTCACGGGGGGCCCCCCCGGGGAGCTGTTTTTT. The encoded protein is CASSVTGGPPGELFF.